The clone carrying this T cell receptor (beta chain) was seen a single time. Its antigen is currently unknown. This record comes from a study of cytomegalovirus exposure and HLA in healthy donors. 60 Vbeta and 13 Jbeta primers were used in PCR. The data were produced by immunoSEQ multiplex PCR, yet TCRdb's version contains in-frame clones alone and is incomplete. Among approximately 220,000 clones listed, 82% were seen once. Study results and limitations: TCR beta V- and J-gene trimming, according to a later analysis, was linked to a missense DCLRE1C variant.

The CDR3 loop spans 14 amino acids. V lost 7 bases to trimming and J lost 0 bases, with 10 bases between them. The germline CDR1 and CDR2 sequences are MDHEN and SYDVKM. The rearrangement links TRBV28 to TRBJ1-5; TRBD1 is a possible D gene (5 bases). The receptor was isolated from a man aged 40-49 years in good health and CMV-seropositive. Sequencing was performed on PBMCs. The CDR3 protein is CASNRDYSNQPQHF. The CDR3 region has the DNA TGTGCCAGCAACCGGGACTATAGCAATCAGCCCCAGCATTTT.